This TCR beta chain is drawn from a study of T-cell reconstitution after alpha-beta-depleted transplantation in children. This sample's TCRbeta library carried unique molecular identifier barcodes. TCRdb ran MiXCR on the PCR reads and lists one entry per CDR3 protein. The data hold around 360,000 distinct CDR3 sequences, with 10% observed a single time. Between the trimmed V and J ends, which lost 0 bases and 11 bases, there was a span of 12 bases. CDR1 and CDR2 from the germline V gene are GTSNPN and SVGIG (reference sequence). The CDR3 has 12 amino acids. Sequencing was performed on PBMCs from the stem cell graft donor, taken from the stem cell graft. The chain combines TRBV30 with TRBJ2-3; D gene unclear. This TCR was recovered from a human donor who donated a stem cell graft to a child with acute lymphoblastic leukemia. The CDR3 is CAWSVDLRKQYF. CDR3 sequence (DNA): TGTGCCTGGAGTGTTGACCTCCGCAAGCAGTATTTT.